This T cell receptor beta chain came from a study of blood T cell repertoires in COVID-19. Study summary: PBMCs, B-cell-depleted T cells, or T cells provided the cDNA or gDNA that made up the material.

In the authors' workflow: Amplification of reference gene primers provided the estimated nucleated cell counts. The method was immunoSEQ multiplex PCR; TCRdb's version includes in-frame clones alone and lacks a portion of them. The DNA was the basis for D and trimming; V, J and clone size are from that table. The data show over 450,000 clones, roughly 89% seen once. During active infection, Seattle patients enrolled and were then monitored through disease. Germline CDR1 and CDR2: SEHNR and FQNEAQ (reference sequence). This CDR3 is built from 16 residues. Trimming cost V 4 bases and J 1 base, with 16 bases left between them. In this sample, this clone turned up a few times.

The source material was peripheral blood. The sequence was obtained from a woman aged 45-65 years with COVID-19, enrolled during active disease. The chain carries TRBV7-9 and TRBJ1-1; no clear D. The CDR3 here is CASSSPTTVPNTEAFF. The DNA of the CDR3 is TGTGCCAGCAGCTCGCCTACTACTGTACCGAACACTGAAGCTTTCTTT.